The T cell receptor (beta chain) under discussion was sequenced for a study of blood T cell repertoires in COVID-19. Study context: Donors in the United States, Italy and Spain gave samples during acute or convalescent COVID-19.

In the authors' methods: Estimated nucleated cell counts came from reference gene primer amplification. Here immunoSEQ multiplex PCR was the method, and the copy in TCRdb shows in-frame clones only, minus some. V, J and clone size were drawn from that table, and D and trimming were deduced from the DNA. This repertoire shows 200,000 to 250,000 clones, approximately 82% found once; its top ten account for about 1.9%. Germline V gives CDR1 SNHLY, CDR2 FYNNEI. V was clipped by 7 bases and J by 1 base; unmatched bases: 2. This CDR3 contains 13 residues. The receptor was derived from a woman older than 75 with acute or convalescent COVID-19. This chain joins TRBV2 and TRBJ2-7, with 9 positions matching TRBD1. The sample consisted of peripheral blood. CDR3 region: CASKTGGSYEQYF. The DNA for the CDR3 is TGTGCCAGCAAGACAGGGGGGTCCTACGAGCAGTACTTC.